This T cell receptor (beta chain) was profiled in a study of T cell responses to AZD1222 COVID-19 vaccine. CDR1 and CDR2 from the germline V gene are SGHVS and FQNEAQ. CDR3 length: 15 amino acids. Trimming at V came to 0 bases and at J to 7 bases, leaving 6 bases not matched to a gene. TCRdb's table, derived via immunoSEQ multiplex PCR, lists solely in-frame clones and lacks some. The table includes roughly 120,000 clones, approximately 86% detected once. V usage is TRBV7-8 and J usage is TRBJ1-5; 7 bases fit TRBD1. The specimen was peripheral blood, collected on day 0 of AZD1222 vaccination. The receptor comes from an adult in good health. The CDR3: CASSLAWGQRQPQHF. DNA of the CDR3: TGTGCCAGCAGCTTAGCGTGGGGACAGAGGCAGCCCCAGCATTTT. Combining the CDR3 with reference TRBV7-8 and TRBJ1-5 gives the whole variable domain GAGVSQSPRYKVAKRGQDVALRCDPISGHVSLFWYQQALGQGPEFLTYFQNEAQLDKSGLPSDRFFAERPEGSVSTLKIQRTQQEDSAVYLCASSLAWGQRQPQHFGDGTRLSIL.